This T cell receptor (beta chain) was captured in a study of PD-1 blockade in classical Hodgkin lymphoma. Overall study results and limits: When nivolumab was started under 1 year after ASCT, patients were excluded. Those achieving complete response showed baseline diversity like newly diagnosed patients. CD4+ but not CD8+ TCR diversity rose significantly by C4D1.

With no exception, relapse followed autologous stem cell transplantation in all patients, and brentuximab vedotin exposure varied. Comment on this clone: Its cognate antigen is unknown.

Sequenced by immunoSEQ multiplex PCR; TCRdb stores in-frame clones only, minus some. The data hold about 46,000 clones, with about three quarters observed a single time. V lost 1 base and J 1 base, leaving 9 bases between the germline ends. The CDR3 covers 14 residues. The germline CDR1 and CDR2 sequences are SGHRS and YFSETQ. The material sequenced was peripheral blood mononuclear cells (PBMCs), taken at baseline. The genes are TRBV5-1 and TRBJ2-7; D gene ambiguous. The TCR comes from a human donor with classical Hodgkin lymphoma. This CDR3 is CASSLLSASYEQYF. CDR3 in DNA: TGCGCCAGCAGCTTGTTGAGTGCTTCCTACGAGCAGTACTTC.